Shown below are 9 T cell receptor beta chains from a single sample sequenced in a study of Ad26.COV2.S vaccination and SARS-CoV-2 variants. The table came from immunoSEQ multiplex PCR; TCRdb's copy has only in-frame clones and leaves some out. The sample has about 350,000 clones, over 75% seen once. Treatment defined: roughly 19 received Ad26.COV2.S at low or high dose, single or two shots; about 5 received placebo; per-sample allocation not given. After the first vaccine or placebo injection, samples were drawn on day 63. Sequencing was performed on peripheral blood, taken in a trial of Ad26.COV2.S vaccine versus placebo. Receptors originate from a person aged 18-65 years who received the Ad26.COV2.S COVID-19 vaccine or a placebo.

The genes are TRBV30 and TRBJ2-7; maybe TRBD1 (6 bases). Germline CDR1 reads GTSNPN; CDR2 reads SVGIG (reference sequence). Trimming took off 7 bases at V and 2 bases at J, with 9 bases between the two ends. There are 11 residues in the CDR3. Here the CDR3 DNA reads TGTGCCTCCCGGGACACCTACGAGCAGTACTTC. Translating gives CASRDTYEQYF.

The chain is built from TRBV30 and TRBJ1-3; no definite D call. V lost 4 bases and J lost 5, with 12 bases in between. CDR1 and CDR2 (germline): GTSNPN, SVGIG (reference sequence). CDR3 length: 13 amino acids. In DNA form, the CDR3 reads TGTGCCTGGACCCCCGGTTTGAGAAACACCATATATTTT. Translated: CAWTPGLRNTIYF.

The chain uses TRBV5-8 and TRBJ2-5; a possible D gene is TRBD1 (5 bases). Germline lookup yields CDR1 SGHTS and CDR2 YDEGEE. Trimming shortened V by 3 bases and J by 5 bases, and 20 bases separated the two germline ends. The CDR3 loop spans 16 amino acids. CDR3 region: CASSWGTETERETQYF. The CDR3 nucleotides read TGTGCCAGCAGCTGGGGCACGGAGACCGAACGGGAGACCCAGTACTTC.

The J gene is TRBJ1-4, the V gene TRBV7-9; the D is unclear. Trimming pared 4 bases from V and 0 bases from J, leaving 12 bases between. Germline assignment: CDR1 SEHNR and CDR2 FQNEAQ (reference sequence). CDR3 length equals 16 residues. This chain's CDR3 is CASSSPTDPTNEKLFF. CDR3 DNA: TGTGCCAGCAGCTCCCCGACGGACCCAACTAATGAAAAACTGTTTTTT.

The chain has TRBV2 and TRBJ1-2; 7 bases are a match to TRBD1. With V trimmed by 4 bases and J by 4 bases, 0 bases remained unmatched. This CDR3 contains 12 residues. Germline V gene data show CDR1 as SNHLY and CDR2 as FYNNEI. In DNA, the CDR3 is TGTGCCAGCAGTGGGACAGGCTATGGCTACACCTTC. Residues: CASSGTGYGYTF.

V is TRBV19 and J is TRBJ2-1, with TRBD1 identical over 7 bases. Germline CDR1 LNHDA, CDR2 SQIVND (reference sequence). The junction had 4 bases not matched to a gene; V was cut back by 5 bases and J by 0 bases. The CDR3 is 15 residues long. CDR3 amino acids: CASSLDRNSYNEQFF. The CDR3 coding sequence is TGTGCCAGTAGTTTGGACAGGAACTCCTACAATGAGCAGTTCTTC.

This rearrangement joins TRBV4-3 to TRBJ2-6; D is possibly TRBD2 (6 bases). V lost 0 bases to trimming and J lost 0 bases, with 9 bases between them. Germline assignment: CDR1 LGHNA and CDR2 YSLEER. The CDR3 consists of 17 residues. The CDR3 here is CASSQDRGFSGANVLTF. As DNA, the CDR3 is TGCGCCAGCAGCCAAGATCGGGGGTTCTCTGGGGCCAACGTCCTGACTTTC.

The J gene is TRBJ2-2, the V gene TRBV10-3, with D unclear. The V and J ends lost 2 bases and 8 bases respectively, with 6 bases between them. The CDR3 runs to 12 residues. Germline CDR1 and CDR2: ENHRY and SYGVKD. This chain's CDR3 is CAISEVDGELFF. CDR3 sequence (DNA): TGTGCCATCAGTGAGGTGGATGGGGAGCTGTTTTTT.

The chain recombines TRBV7-2 with TRBJ2-7; 7 bases agree with TRBD2. The CDR3 sequence is 14 residues long. Per the germline V gene, CDR1 is SGHTA and CDR2 is FQGNSA. The junction had 7 bases not matched to a gene; V was cut back by 2 bases and J by 6 bases. CDR3: CASSLPPRTSEQYF. In DNA form, the CDR3 reads TGTGCCAGCAGCTTACCCCCTCGGACTAGCGAGCAGTACTTC.